A selection of T cell receptor beta chains follows, all from one sample in a study of T cells expressing NK-cell markers. TCRdb re-called the 5' RACE reads; one entry per CDR3 protein, DNA not given. In all, the sample yields 550,000 to 600,000 distinct CDR3 sequences. The sample consisted of blood T cells: a sorted CD56 or NKG2C T cell subset, CD4+ or CD8+ T cells, or bulk PBMC T cells (not recorded which). The receptor source for this set is a man between 18 and 29 years old in good health. Each CDR3 is given with its conserved first and last residue.

V gene	J gene	CDR3 protein
TRBV6-1	TRBJ2-3	CASRRGWKQGTDTQYF
TRBV19	TRBJ2-7	CASSMRGSEQYF
TRBV5-1	TRBJ1-1	CASSTQTEGSEAFF
TRBV4-1	TRBJ2-3	CASSQGPQPVPDTQYF
TRBV29-1	TRBJ2-1	CSVGTSGRARVIGDEQFF
TRBV20-1	TRBJ1-1	CSASSQGAIAEAFF
TRBV27	TRBJ2-1	CASTGQGLLAGGGSYNEQFF
TRBV7-3	TRBJ2-7	CASSSNGHEQYF
TRBV5-4	TRBJ2-2	CASSLEAWVHRFPRPLELFF
TRBV27	TRBJ2-1	CASSFISLAGEYNEQFF
TRBV5-1	TRBJ1-5	CASSPGTGSGVVHQPQHF
TRBV10-3	TRBJ2-1	CAISESGVSSYNEQFF
TRBV20-1	TRBJ2-4	CSAPEALAKNIQYF
TRBV7-3	TRBJ2-7	CASSTLAGGTYEQYF
TRBV20-1	TRBJ1-3	CSARDERPGNTIYF
TRBV12-3/TRBV12-4	TRBJ1-3	CASSQRVAAQHSGNTIYF
TRBV7-9	TRBJ1-1	CASSPPGAEAFF
TRBV5-1	TRBJ1-3	CASSQVEGGNTIYF
TRBV5-1	TRBJ2-1	CASRTSGRALRSYNEQFF
TRBV7-8	TRBJ1-5	CASSLAGTGNQPQHF
TRBV20-1	TRBJ2-5	CSAPARGRETQYF
TRBV3-1	TRBJ2-5	CASSLLPISISGRQETQYF
TRBV10-2	TRBJ2-3	CASSDTSGRTDTQYF
TRBV9	TRBJ2-7	CASSEDSVTNYEQYF
TRBV19	TRBJ1-1	CASTIGVKDTEAFF
TRBV19	TRBJ2-2	CASLTPGRGNTGELFF
TRBV4-2	TRBJ2-3	CASSQERAGGFIADTQYF
TRBV5-1	TRBJ2-1	CASCDSQNYNEQFF
TRBV11-3	TRBJ2-1	CASSLVSGSYREQFF
TRBV3-1	TRBJ2-7	CASSPRPGTTYEQYF
TRBV4-3	TRBJ2-3	CASSQDLSGGIASTDTQYF
TRBV5-1	TRBJ2-1	CASSGKAASGSPSSYNEQFF
TRBV6-1	TRBJ2-1	CASNEAGDLNEQFF
TRBV6-5	TRBJ1-1	CASSYTSQGTNTEAFF
TRBV12-3/TRBV12-4	TRBJ2-1	CASSLEGPHYNEQFF
TRBV20-1	TRBJ1-1	CSAKGGYTEAFF
TRBV28	TRBJ2-5	CASSHRDRETQYF
TRBV29-1	TRBJ2-5	CSVDKGTWETQYF
TRBV25-1	TRBJ2-1	CASSGGGSFPNEQFF
TRBV6-1	TRBJ1-3	CASGVGNTIYF
TRBV14	TRBJ1-1	CASSQRTGRTEAFF
TRBV5-6	TRBJ2-1	CASSFLYNEQFF
TRBV4-3	TRBJ2-7	CASSQEFDRGLNEQYF
TRBV7-9	TRBJ1-5	CASSSPGTGQHF
TRBV2	TRBJ2-2	CASSVLGFGELFF
TRBV25-1	TRBJ2-3	CASSEWGRGTDTQYF
TRBV7-9	TRBJ2-3	CASSLGVADTQYF
TRBV29-1	TRBJ2-7	CSVVLAGDTVDEQYF
TRBV5-1	TRBJ2-1	CASSFVVWSGNENNEQFF
TRBV20-1	TRBJ2-7	CSARDPRDRGPYEQYF
TRBV11-2	TRBJ2-2	CASSSKVAGVRTGELFF
TRBV7-2	TRBJ2-7	CASSLGLKAGSSYEQYF
TRBV29-1	TRBJ2-3	CSVVQPLADTQYF
TRBV20-1	TRBJ1-6	CSATTGDNSPLHF
TRBV20-1	TRBJ2-1	CSARAVVSYNEQFF
TRBV20-1	TRBJ2-1	CSARKPGGRDEQFF
TRBV7-6	TRBJ2-2	CASTGAGELFF
TRBV20-1	TRBJ2-3	CSARPAARGGDTQYF
TRBV20-1	TRBJ2-2	CSASGEGNTGELFF